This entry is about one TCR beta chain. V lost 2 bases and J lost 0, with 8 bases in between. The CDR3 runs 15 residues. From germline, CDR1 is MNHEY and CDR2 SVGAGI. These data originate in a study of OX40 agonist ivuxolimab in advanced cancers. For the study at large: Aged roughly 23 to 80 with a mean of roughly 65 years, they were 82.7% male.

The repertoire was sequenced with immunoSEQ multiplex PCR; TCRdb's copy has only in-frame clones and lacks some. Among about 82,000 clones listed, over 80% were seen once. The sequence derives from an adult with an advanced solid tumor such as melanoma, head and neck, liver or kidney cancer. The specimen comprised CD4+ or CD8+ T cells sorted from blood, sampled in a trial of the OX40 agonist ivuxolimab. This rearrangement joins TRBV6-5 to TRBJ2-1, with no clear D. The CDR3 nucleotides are TGTGCCAGCAGTTACCCCAGGAGCTCCTACAATGAGCAGTTCTTC. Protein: CASSYPRSSYNEQFF.